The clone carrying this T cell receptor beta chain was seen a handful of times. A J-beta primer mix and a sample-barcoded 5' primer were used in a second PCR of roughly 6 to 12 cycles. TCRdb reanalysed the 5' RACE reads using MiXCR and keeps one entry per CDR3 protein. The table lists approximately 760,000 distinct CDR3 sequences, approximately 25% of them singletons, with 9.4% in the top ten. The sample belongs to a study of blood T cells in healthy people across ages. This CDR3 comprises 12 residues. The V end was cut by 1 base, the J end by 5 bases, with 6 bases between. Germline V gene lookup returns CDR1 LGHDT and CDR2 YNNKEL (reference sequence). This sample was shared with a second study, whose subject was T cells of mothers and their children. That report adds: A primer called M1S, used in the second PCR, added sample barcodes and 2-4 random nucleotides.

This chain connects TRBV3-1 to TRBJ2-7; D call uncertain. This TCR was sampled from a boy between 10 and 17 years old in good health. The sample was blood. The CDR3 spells CASSQGWNEQYF. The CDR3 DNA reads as TGTGCCAGCAGCCAAGGGTGGAACGAGCAGTACTTC.